The 10 T cell receptor beta chains presented below share a single source sample, sequenced in a study of vaccination effects on CD4 cells after COVID-19. Before any sequencing was done, the ViraFEST assay used viral peptide pools to expand antigen-specific CD4+ T cells. Culture lasted 10 days before CD4+ T cell isolation. Vaccine administered to participants consisted of two doses of either BNT162b2 or mRNA-1273. The assay was immunoSEQ multiplex PCR, and TCRdb's table has in-frame clones only and misses some. The profile shows under 80,000 clones, 73% of them singletons. Their target antigens are unknown. The sample here was CD4+ T cells from PBMCs cultured with HCoV-229E spike peptides, taken after COVID-19 vaccination. Receptors originate from a human donor who received a COVID-19 vaccine.

This clone was counted only a few times. The chain carries TRBV4-1 and TRBJ2-1; no clear D gene. V lost 5 bases and J lost 2, with 10 bases in between. This CDR3 is 14 amino acids long. Looked up from germline, CDR1 is MGHRA and CDR2 is YSYEKL. The CDR3 DNA reads TGCGCCAGCAGCTCGCAGAACCCCTACAATGAGCAGTTCTTC. Amino acids: CASSSQNPYNEQFF.

Only one count was recorded for this clone. The genes are TRBV5-6 and TRBJ1-1, with TRBD1 as a possible D gene (5 bases). The CDR3 has 14 amino acids. Trimming removed 2 bases at V and 5 bases at J, with 13 bases between. The germline V gene encodes CDR1 SGHDT and CDR2 YYEEEE. The CDR3 nucleotides are TGTGCCAGCAGCTTAGGGGATGAGGGAACTGAAGCTTTCTTT. Protein: CASSLGDEGTEAFF.

The chain is built from TRBV15 and TRBJ2-3, with D possibly being TRBD2 (7 bases). This CDR3 spans 14 amino acids. Germline CDR1 is LNHNV and CDR2 is YYDKDF (reference sequence). V lost 5 bases, J lost 6 bases, and 15 bases lay in between. CDR3 in amino acids: CATSWRGGSDTQYF. CDR3 DNA: TGTGCCACCAGCTGGAGGGGGGGCTCTGATACGCAGTATTTT.

The CDR3 spells CASSLQGAGTDTQYF. CDR3 sequence (DNA): TGCGCCAGCAGCTTACAGGGGGCAGGCACAGATACGCAGTATTTT. The chain combines TRBV5-1 with TRBJ2-3; TRBD1 agrees at 9 bases. The CDR3 consists of 15 residues. V shed 2 bases, J shed 1 base, and the junction held 2 bases outside the gene matches. Germline V gives CDR1 SGHRS, CDR2 YFSETQ.

The chain links TRBV6-5 to TRBJ1-5; TRBD1 matches 9 bases. V dropped 5 bases and J dropped 6; count of bases not matched to a gene: 8. The germline gives CDR1 MNHEY, CDR2 SVGAGI. CDR3 length: 15 amino acids. The CDR3 coding sequence is TGTGCCAGCAGTATACAGGGGGCGCAAAGTCAGCCCCAGCATTTT. This codes for CASSIQGAQSQPQHF.

The count of this clone is one. The CDR3 sequence is CASRQSSGNTIYF. As DNA, the CDR3 is TGTGCCAGCAGACAGAGCTCTGGAAACACCATATATTTT. The chain is built from TRBV6-5 and TRBJ1-3; D is ambiguous. Trimming removed 6 bases at V and 0 bases at J, with 6 bases between. CDR1 MNHEY and CDR2 SVGAGI come from the germline V gene. CDR3 length equals 13 residues.

The rearrangement links TRBV5-1 to TRBJ2-2; D is undetermined. The CDR3 is made up of 13 amino acids. The V gene's germline CDR1 is SGHRS and CDR2 YFSETQ. V was trimmed by 2 bases and J by 5 bases, leaving 7 bases between them. For the CDR3, the DNA is TGCGCCAGCAGCTTCACTATTACCGGGGAGCTGTTTTTT. Encoded protein: CASSFTITGELFF.

This clone has a handful of counts. The V call is TRBV20-1, the J call TRBJ1-1, with D maybe TRBD1 (5 bases). CDR1 and CDR2 (germline): DFQATT, SNEGSKA (reference sequence). Trimming left V 6 bases short and J 3 bases short, with 8 bases between. The CDR3 loop spans 11 amino acids. CDR3 protein: CSALGDTEAFF. CDR3 coding DNA: TGCAGTGCCCTGGGGGACACTGAAGCTTTCTTT.

The chain employs TRBV4-1 and TRBJ1-2, with unresolved D. The CDR3 spans 16 residues. Germline V gene data show CDR1 as MGHRA and CDR2 as YSYEKL. The V and J ends lost 1 base and 0 bases respectively, with 12 bases between them. Written as DNA, the CDR3 is TGCGCCAGCAGCCAAGGTGGTGGCCGTACTAACTATGGCTACACCTTC. This encodes CASSQGGGRTNYGYTF.

The CDR3 DNA reads as TGTGCCAGCAGCATGATAGGGCCTTCCTACGAGCAGTACGTC. Translating it yields CASSMIGPSYEQYV. J is TRBJ2-7 and V is TRBV5-6; unclear D gene. V was trimmed by 4 bases and J by 1 base, leaving 12 bases between them. Germline V CDR1 and CDR2: SGHDT, YYEEEE. The CDR3 runs 14 residues.